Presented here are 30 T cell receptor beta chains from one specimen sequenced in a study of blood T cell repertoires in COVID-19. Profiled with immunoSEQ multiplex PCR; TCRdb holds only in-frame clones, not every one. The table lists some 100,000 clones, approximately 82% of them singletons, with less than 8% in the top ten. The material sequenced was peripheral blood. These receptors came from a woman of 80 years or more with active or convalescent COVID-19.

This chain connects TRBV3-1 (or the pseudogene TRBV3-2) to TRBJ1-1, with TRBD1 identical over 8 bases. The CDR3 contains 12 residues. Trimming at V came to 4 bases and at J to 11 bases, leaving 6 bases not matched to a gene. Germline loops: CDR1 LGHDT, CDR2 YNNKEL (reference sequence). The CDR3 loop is CASSPWTGMAFF. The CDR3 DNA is TGTGCCAGCAGCCCTTGGACAGGGATGGCTTTCTTT.

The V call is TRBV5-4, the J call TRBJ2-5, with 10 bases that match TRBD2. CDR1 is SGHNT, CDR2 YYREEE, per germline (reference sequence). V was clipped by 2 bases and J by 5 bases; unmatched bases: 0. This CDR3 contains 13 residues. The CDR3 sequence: CASSFSGRETQYF. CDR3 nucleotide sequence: TGTGCCAGCAGCTTTAGCGGGAGGGAGACCCAGTACTTC.

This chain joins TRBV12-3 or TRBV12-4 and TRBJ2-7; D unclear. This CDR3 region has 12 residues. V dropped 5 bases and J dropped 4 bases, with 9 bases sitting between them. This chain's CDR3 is CASSREAYEQYF. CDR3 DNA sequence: TGTGCCAGCAGTCGAGAGGCGTACGAGCAGTACTTC.

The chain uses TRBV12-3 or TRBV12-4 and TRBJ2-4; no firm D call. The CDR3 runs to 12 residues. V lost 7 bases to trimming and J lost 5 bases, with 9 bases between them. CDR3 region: CASKSEQNIQYF. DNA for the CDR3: TGTGCCAGCAAATCGGAGCAAAACATTCAGTACTTC.

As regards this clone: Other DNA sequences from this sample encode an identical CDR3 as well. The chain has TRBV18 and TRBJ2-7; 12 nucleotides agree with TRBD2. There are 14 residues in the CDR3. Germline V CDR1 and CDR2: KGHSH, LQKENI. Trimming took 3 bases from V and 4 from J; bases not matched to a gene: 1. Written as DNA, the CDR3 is TGTGCCAGCTCACCCGGGACTAGCGGGTACGAGCAGTACTTC. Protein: CASSPGTSGYEQYF.

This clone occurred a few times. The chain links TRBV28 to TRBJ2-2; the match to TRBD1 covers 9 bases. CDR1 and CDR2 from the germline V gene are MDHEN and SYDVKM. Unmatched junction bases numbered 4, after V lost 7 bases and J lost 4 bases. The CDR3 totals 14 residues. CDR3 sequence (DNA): TGTGCCAGCAAACAGGGGGCACCCACCGGGGAGCTGTTTTTT. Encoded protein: CASKQGAPTGELFF.

The CDR3 region is CSVVTSSGTTDTQYF. The CDR3 DNA reads as TGCAGCGTCGTTACCTCTAGCGGGACCACAGATACGCAGTATTTT. V is TRBV29-1 and J is TRBJ2-3, with TRBD2 matching over 9 bases. Germline V gene data show CDR1 as SQVTM and CDR2 as ANQGSEA. V was pared by 6 bases and J by 2 bases, with 9 bases of the junction left unmatched. This CDR3 is built from 15 residues.

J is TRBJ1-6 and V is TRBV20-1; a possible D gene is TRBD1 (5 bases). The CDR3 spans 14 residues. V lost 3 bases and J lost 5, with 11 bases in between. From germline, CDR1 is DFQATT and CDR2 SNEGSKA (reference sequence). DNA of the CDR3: TGCAGTGCTAGTGGGGGGACTAATAATTCACCCCTCCACTTT. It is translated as CSASGGTNNSPLHF.

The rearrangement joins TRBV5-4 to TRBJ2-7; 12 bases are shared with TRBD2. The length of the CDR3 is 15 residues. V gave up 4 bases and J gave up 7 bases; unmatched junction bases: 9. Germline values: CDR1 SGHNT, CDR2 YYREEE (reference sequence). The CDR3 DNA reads TGTGCCAGCAGCCTCCGACTAGCGGGAGTGGAGGAGCAGTACTTC. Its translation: CASSLRLAGVEEQYF.

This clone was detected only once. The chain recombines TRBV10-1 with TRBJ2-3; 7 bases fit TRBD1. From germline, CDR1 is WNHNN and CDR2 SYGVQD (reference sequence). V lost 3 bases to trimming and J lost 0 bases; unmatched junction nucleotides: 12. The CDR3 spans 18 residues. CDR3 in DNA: TGCGCCAGCAGTGATGGGACAGAGCCGAACCTTAGCACAGATACGCAGTATTTT. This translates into CASSDGTEPNLSTDTQYF.

The CDR3 sequence: CASSLWEVDSPLHF. In nucleotides, the CDR3 is TGTGCCAGCAGCCTTTGGGAGGTGGATTCACCCCTCCACTTT. V is TRBV5-4 and J is TRBJ1-6; D unresolved. The germline V gene encodes CDR1 SGHNT and CDR2 YYREEE (reference sequence). The CDR3 is 14 amino acids. V shed 4 bases and J shed 8 bases, with 13 bases lying between them. The variable domain in full, with the rest retrieved from reference TRBV5-4 and TRBJ1-6, is ETGVTQSPTHLIKTRGQQVTLRCSSQSGHNTVSWYQQALGQGPQFIFQYYREEENGRGNFPPRFSGLQFPNYSSELNVNALELDDSALYLCASSLWEVDSPLHFGNGTRLTVT.

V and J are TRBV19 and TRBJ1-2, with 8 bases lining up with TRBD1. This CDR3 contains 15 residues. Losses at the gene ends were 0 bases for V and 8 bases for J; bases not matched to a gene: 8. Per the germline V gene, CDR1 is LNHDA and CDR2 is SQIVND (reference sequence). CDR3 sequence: CASSIEARTGIGYTF. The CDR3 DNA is TGTGCCAGTAGTATAGAAGCCCGGACAGGGATCGGCTACACCTTC. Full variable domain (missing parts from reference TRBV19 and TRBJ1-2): DGGITQSPKYLFRKEGQNVTLSCEQNLNHDAMYWYRQDPGQGLRLIYYSQIVNDFQKGDIAEGYSVSREKKESFPLTVTSAQKNPTAFYLCASSIEARTGIGYTFGSGTRLTVV.

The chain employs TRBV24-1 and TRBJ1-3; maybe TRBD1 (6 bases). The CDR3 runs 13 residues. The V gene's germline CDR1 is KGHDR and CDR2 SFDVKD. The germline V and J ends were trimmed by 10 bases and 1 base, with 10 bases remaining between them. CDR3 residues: CATQGISGNTIYF. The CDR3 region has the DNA TGTGCCACTCAGGGGATTTCTGGAAACACCATATATTTT.

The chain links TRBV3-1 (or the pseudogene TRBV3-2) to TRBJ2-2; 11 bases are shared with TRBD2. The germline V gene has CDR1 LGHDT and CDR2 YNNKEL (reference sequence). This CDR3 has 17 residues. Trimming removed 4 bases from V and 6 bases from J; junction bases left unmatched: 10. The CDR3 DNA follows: TGTGCCAGCAGCCGAAGAGTAGCGGGAGGGCGATCCGGGGAGCTGTTTTTT. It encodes CASSRRVAGGRSGELFF.

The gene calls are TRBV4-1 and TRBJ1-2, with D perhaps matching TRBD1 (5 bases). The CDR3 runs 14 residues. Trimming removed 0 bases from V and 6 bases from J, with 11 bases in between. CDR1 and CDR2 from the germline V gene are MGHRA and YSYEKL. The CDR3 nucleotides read TGCGCCAGCAGCCAAGAGGGGCAGAACGATGGCTACACCTTC. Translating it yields CASSQEGQNDGYTF.

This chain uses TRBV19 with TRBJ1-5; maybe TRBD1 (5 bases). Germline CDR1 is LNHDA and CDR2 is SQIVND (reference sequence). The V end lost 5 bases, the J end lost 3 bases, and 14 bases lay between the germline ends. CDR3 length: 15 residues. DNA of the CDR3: TGTGCCAGTAGTCCAGACAGAGCCTTCAATCAGCCCCAGCATTTT. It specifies CASSPDRAFNQPQHF.

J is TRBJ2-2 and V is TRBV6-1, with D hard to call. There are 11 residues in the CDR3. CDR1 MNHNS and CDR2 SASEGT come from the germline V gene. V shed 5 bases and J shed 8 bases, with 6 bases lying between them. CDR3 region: CASSSRGELFF. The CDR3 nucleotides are TGTGCCAGCAGTTCCAGGGGGGAGCTGTTTTTT.

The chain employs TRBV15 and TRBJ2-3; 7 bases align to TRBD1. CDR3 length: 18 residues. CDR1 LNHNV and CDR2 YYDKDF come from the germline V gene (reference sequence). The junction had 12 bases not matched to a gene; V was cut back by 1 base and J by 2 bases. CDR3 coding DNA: TGTGCCACCAGCAGAGGCGACCAAGCCGGGACAGACACAGATACGCAGTATTTT. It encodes CATSRGDQAGTDTDTQYF.

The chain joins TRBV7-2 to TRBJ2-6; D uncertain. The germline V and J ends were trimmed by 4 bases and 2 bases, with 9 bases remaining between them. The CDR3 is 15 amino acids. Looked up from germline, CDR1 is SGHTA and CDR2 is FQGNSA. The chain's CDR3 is CASSSRATGANVLTF. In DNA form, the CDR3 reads TGTGCCAGCAGCTCCCGAGCTACTGGGGCCAACGTCCTGACTTTC.

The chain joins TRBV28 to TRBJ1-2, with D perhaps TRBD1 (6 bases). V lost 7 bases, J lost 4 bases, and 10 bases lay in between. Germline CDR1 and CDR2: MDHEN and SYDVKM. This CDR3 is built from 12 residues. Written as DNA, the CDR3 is TGTGCCAGCAATGGGGGCGTCTATGGCTACACCTTC. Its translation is CASNGGVYGYTF.

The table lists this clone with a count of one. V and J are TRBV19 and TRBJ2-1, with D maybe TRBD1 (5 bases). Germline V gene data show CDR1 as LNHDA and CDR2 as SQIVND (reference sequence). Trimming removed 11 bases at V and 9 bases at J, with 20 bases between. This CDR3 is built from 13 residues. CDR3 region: CASAGRVLIEQFF. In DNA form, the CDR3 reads TGTGCCTCAGCCGGCAGGGTGTTGATTGAGCAGTTCTTC.

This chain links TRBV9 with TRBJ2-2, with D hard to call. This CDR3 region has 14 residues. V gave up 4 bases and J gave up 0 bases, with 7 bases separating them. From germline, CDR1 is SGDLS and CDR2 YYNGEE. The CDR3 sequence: CASSPRTNTGELFF. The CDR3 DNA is TGTGCCAGCAGCCCCAGAACGAACACCGGGGAGCTGTTTTTT.

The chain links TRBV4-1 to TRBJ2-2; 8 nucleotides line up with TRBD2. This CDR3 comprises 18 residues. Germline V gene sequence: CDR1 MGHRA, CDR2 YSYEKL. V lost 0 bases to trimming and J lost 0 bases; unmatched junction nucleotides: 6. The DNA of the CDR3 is TGCGCCAGCAGCCAAGACCCCCGACTAGCGTCGAACACCGGGGAGCTGTTTTTT. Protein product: CASSQDPRLASNTGELFF.

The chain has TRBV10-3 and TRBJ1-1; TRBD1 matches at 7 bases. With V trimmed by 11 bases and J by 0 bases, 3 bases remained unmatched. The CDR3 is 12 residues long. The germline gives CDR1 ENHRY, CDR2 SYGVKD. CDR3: CAATGMNTEAFF. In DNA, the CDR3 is TGTGCCGCGACAGGGATGAACACTGAAGCTTTCTTT.

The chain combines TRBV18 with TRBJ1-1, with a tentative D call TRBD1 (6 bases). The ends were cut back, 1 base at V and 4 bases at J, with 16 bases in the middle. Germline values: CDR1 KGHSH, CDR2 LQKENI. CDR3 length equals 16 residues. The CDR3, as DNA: TGTGCCAGCTCACCACAAACACAGGGTAGCGTCACTGAAGCTTTCTTT. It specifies CASSPQTQGSVTEAFF. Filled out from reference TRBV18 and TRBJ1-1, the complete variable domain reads NAGVMQNPRHLVRRRGQEARLRCSPMKGHSHVYWYRQLPEEGLKFMVYLQKENIIDESGMPKERFSAEFPKEGPSILRIQQVVRGDSAAYFCASSPQTQGSVTEAFFGQGTRLTVV.

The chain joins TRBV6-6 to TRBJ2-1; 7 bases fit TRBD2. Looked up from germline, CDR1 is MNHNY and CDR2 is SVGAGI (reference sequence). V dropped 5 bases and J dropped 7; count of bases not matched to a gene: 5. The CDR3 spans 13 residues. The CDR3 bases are TGTGCCAGCAGTAACCTAGCGGTAAATGAGCAGTTCTTC. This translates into CASSNLAVNEQFF.

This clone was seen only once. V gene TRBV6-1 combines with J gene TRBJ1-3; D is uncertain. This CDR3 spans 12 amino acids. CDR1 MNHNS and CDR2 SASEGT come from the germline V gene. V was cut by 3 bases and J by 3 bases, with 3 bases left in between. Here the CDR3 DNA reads TGTGCCAGCAGTGATATTGGAAACACCATATATTTT. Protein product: CASSDIGNTIYF.

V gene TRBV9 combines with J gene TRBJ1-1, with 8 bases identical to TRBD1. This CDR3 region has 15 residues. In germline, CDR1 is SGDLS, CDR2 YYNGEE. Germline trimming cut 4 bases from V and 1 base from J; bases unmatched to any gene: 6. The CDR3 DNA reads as TGTGCCAGCAGCCTCAGGACAGGGACGAACACTGAAGCTTTCTTT. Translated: CASSLRTGTNTEAFF.

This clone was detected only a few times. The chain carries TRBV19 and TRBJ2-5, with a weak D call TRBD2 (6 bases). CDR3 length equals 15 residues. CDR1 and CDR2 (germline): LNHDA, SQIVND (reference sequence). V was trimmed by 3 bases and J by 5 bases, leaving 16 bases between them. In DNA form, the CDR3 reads TGTGCCAGTAGTATGAGGGGAGACGGAGGGGAGACCCAGTACTTC. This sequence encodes CASSMRGDGGETQYF.

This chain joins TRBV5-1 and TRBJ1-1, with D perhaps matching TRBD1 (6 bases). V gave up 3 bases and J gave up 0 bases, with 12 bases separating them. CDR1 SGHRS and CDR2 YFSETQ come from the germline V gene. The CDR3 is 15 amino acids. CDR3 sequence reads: CASSSRRGLNTEAFF. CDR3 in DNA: TGCGCCAGCAGCTCCCGGCGGGGGCTGAACACTGAAGCTTTCTTT.